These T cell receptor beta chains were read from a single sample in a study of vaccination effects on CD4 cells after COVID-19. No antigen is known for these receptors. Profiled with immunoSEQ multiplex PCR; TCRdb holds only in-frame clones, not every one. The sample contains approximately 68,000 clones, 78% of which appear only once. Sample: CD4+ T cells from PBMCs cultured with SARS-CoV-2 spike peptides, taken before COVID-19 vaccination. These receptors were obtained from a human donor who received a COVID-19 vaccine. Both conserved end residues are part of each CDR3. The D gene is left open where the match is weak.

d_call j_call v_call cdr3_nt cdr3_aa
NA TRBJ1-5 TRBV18 TGTGCCAGCTCACCAGAGCCGAGTGACAATCAGCCCCAGCATTTT CASSPEPSDNQPQHF
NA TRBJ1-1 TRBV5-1 TGCGCCAGCAGCTTGATTACAGGACCTTCTGAAGCTTTCTTT CASSLITGPSEAFF
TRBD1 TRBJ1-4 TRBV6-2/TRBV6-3 TGTGCCAGCAGTGGGGACAGCCCTGAAGAAAAACTGTTTTTT CASSGDSPEEKLFF
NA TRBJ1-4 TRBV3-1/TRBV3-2 TGTGCCAGCAGCCAGGCATACAGGGCCCCGGCTAATGAAAAACTGTTTTTT CASSQAYRAPANEKLFF
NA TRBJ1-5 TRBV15 TGTGCCACCAGCAGAGTGAGCAATCAGCCCCAGCATTTT CATSRVSNQPQHF
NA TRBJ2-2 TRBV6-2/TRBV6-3 TGTGCCAGCAGCTCCCCTTGGACAAAGACATCTACGAACACCGGGGAGCTGTTTTTT CASSSPWTKTSTNTGELFF
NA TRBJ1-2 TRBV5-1 TGCGCCAGCAGCTTCTCAGCTACCTATGGCTACACCTTC CASSFSATYGYTF
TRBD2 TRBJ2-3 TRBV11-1 TGTGCCAGCAGCCCCCAAAGCGGGGCCCGGGGTACGCAGTATTTT CASSPQSGARGTQYF
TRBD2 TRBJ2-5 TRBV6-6 TGTGCCAGCAAAGTCCGGGGGGGCCAAGAGACCCAGTACTTC CASKVRGGQETQYF
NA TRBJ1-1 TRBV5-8 TGTGCCAGCAGCTTGCAGGGCATGAACACTGAAGCTTTCTTT CASSLQGMNTEAFF